Presented here are 23 T cell receptor beta chains from one specimen sequenced in a study of shared clonotypes between healthy human individuals. Libraries were prepared by immunoSEQ multiplex PCR; TCRdb keeps only in-frame clonotypes and omits some of them. This sample yields approximately 620,000 clones, of which 97% are seen a single time; roughly 0.055% belongs to the top ten. The specimen was naive CD4+ T cells sorted from blood. The subset is: CD45RA+ positively selected. The receptor source for this set is a woman aged 30 to 39 in good health.

The chain combines TRBV13 with TRBJ2-1; D gene unclear. This CDR3 comprises 16 residues. The V end was cut by 1 base, the J end by 0 bases, with 10 bases between. CDR1 PRHDT and CDR2 FYEKMQ come from the germline V gene (reference sequence). The CDR3 spells CASSLVGFSSYNEQFF. The DNA for the CDR3 is TGTGCCAGCAGCTTAGTGGGGTTCTCCTCCTACAATGAGCAGTTCTTC.

V and J are TRBV27 and TRBJ1-1, with 8 positions matching TRBD1. The CDR3 sequence is 13 residues long. CDR1 is MNHEY and CDR2 is SMNVEV in the germline V gene (reference sequence). V lost 5 bases and J lost 5; bases outside the gene matches: 4. The CDR3, as DNA: TGTGCCAGCAGTGGACAGGGTTTGACTGAAGCTTTCTTT. Translation: CASSGQGLTEAFF.

This rearrangement joins TRBV18 to TRBJ2-3; D may match TRBD1 or TRBD2 (5 bases each). The CDR3 spans 13 residues. Germline V lookup: CDR1 KGHSH, CDR2 LQKENI. V lost 4 bases to trimming and J lost 4 bases, with 9 bases between them. CDR3: CASSRDLADTQYF. The CDR3 coding sequence is TGTGCCAGCTCACGGGACCTCGCAGATACGCAGTATTTT.

The chain employs TRBV13 and TRBJ1-1, with D uncertain. The CDR3 contains 12 residues. The V gene's germline CDR1 is PRHDT and CDR2 FYEKMQ (reference sequence). Between the trimmed V and J ends, which lost 4 bases and 6 bases, there was a span of 9 bases. CDR3 nucleotides: TGTGCCAGCAGCTGGGTGCAGGCTGAAGCTTTCTTT. Translated, it gives CASSWVQAEAFF.

This chain uses TRBV28 with TRBJ1-2; D uncertain. Trimming removed 6 bases from V and 5 bases from J, with 10 bases in between. The CDR3 consists of 12 residues. The germline gives CDR1 MDHEN, CDR2 SYDVKM. CDR3 sequence reads: CASSSGLYGYTF. CDR3 nucleotide sequence: TGTGCCAGCAGCTCGGGTCTTTATGGCTACACCTTC.

The V call is TRBV29-1, the J call TRBJ1-1; no clear D gene. The CDR3 totals 14 residues. V was trimmed by 5 bases and J by 0 bases, leaving 13 bases between them. The germline V gene encodes CDR1 SQVTM and CDR2 ANQGSEA. The CDR3 nucleotides are TGCAGCGTTACGGGAGGAGCGATGAACACTGAAGCTTTCTTT. This sequence encodes CSVTGGAMNTEAFF.

This sequence joins TRBV6-5 and TRBJ2-5, with 10 bases aligning to TRBD2. The end of the DNA is better explained by TRBJ2-7, so the J call may be wrong. This CDR3 is built from 14 residues. CDR1 is MNHEY and CDR2 is SVGAGI in the germline V gene. The CDR3 sequence: CASRGLAGDYEQYF. As DNA, the CDR3 is TGTGCCAGCAGAGGGCTAGCGGGAGACTACGAGCAGTACTTC.

The chain has TRBV28 and TRBJ2-7; D is ambiguous. V was clipped by 5 bases and J by 3 bases, with 5 bases between them. Germline V gene data show CDR1 as MDHEN and CDR2 as SYDVKM. The CDR3 runs 11 residues. Written as DNA, the CDR3 is TGTGCCAGCAGTCACGGCTACGAGCAGTACTTC. It is translated as CASSHGYEQYF. The full variable domain, its missing parts supplied by reference TRBV28 and TRBJ2-7, is DVKVTQSSRYLVKRTGEKVFLECVQDMDHENMFWYRQDPGLGLRLIYFSYDVKMKEKGDIPEGYSVSREKKERFSLILESASTNQTSMYLCASSHGYEQYFGPGTRLTVT.

On this clone: The sample carries other DNA sequences with the same CDR3. V is TRBV2 and J is TRBJ2-7; D is unresolved. The CDR3 extends over 13 amino acids. Trimming cost V 3 bases and J 0 bases, with 6 bases left between them. In germline, CDR1 is SNHLY, CDR2 FYNNEI. The CDR3 protein is CASSDQGSYEQYF. For the CDR3, the DNA is TGTGCCAGCAGTGATCAAGGCTCCTACGAGCAGTACTTC.

The V gene is TRBV5-5, the J gene TRBJ2-5, with 11 bases matching TRBD2. J lost 5 bases, V lost 3 bases, and 12 bases had no gene match. CDR1 is SGHKS, CDR2 YYEKEE, per germline (reference sequence). This CDR3 region has 17 residues. DNA for the CDR3: TGTGCCAGCAGCTACGCGGGGTCTAGCGGGAGGTGGGAGACCCAGTACTTC. It is translated as CASSYAGSSGRWETQYF.

This chain uses TRBV27 with TRBJ1-1, with 8 bases identical to TRBD1. Per germline, CDR1 MNHEY and CDR2 SMNVEV (reference sequence). This CDR3 region has 18 residues. The junction had 14 bases not matched to a gene; V was cut back by 5 bases and J by 0 bases. In DNA form, the CDR3 reads TGTGCCAGCAGTCCACTGACAAAGACAGGGGACATGAACACTGAAGCTTTCTTT. It codes for CASSPLTKTGDMNTEAFF.

CDR3 nucleotide sequence: TGCGCCAGCAGCCAAGGGCGGTGGGTCGGGACACTGACCGGGGAGCTGTTTTTT. Its protein is CASSQGRWVGTLTGELFF. The chain employs TRBV4-1 and TRBJ2-2, with TRBD1 as a possible D gene (6 bases). The CDR3 is 18 residues long. The V gene lost 1 base and the J gene lost 5 bases, with 20 bases spanning the gap. Per the germline V gene, CDR1 is MGHRA and CDR2 is YSYEKL.

The chain carries TRBV28 and TRBJ2-7, with a tentative D call TRBD2 (6 bases). This CDR3 is 15 amino acids long. CDR1 and CDR2 from the germline V gene are MDHEN and SYDVKM. V was trimmed by 6 bases and J by 0 bases, leaving 15 bases between them. CDR3 nucleotides: TGTGCCAGCAGCCAGGGACGGCGGGGCTCCTACGAGCAGTACTTC. This translates into CASSQGRRGSYEQYF.

The chain joins TRBV28 to TRBJ1-2, with D unresolved. This CDR3 is 15 amino acids long. Looked up from germline, CDR1 is MDHEN and CDR2 is SYDVKM. Trimming pared 3 bases from V and 4 bases from J, leaving 15 bases between. Here the CDR3 DNA reads TGTGCCAGCAGTTTGACGCGGGCGACTTTCTATGGCTACACCTTC. Translated, it gives CASSLTRATFYGYTF.

The chain combines TRBV10-2 with TRBJ1-4; unclear D gene. The CDR3 consists of 14 residues. Trimming cost V 4 bases and J 0 bases, with 6 bases left between them. Germline lookup yields CDR1 WSHSY and CDR2 SAAADI. CDR3 DNA sequence: TGCGCCAGCAGTGGACGAACAACTAATGAAAAACTGTTTTTT. Translating gives CASSGRTTNEKLFF.

Comment on this clone: Additional DNA sequences in this sample encode the identical CDR3. The chain employs TRBV7-8 and TRBJ2-7; 14 bases are a match to TRBD2. Germline CDR1 reads SGHVS; CDR2 reads FQNEAQ. Trimming cost V 5 bases and J 2 bases; bases outside gene matches: 2. This CDR3 is 15 amino acids long. This CDR3 reads CASSRLAGGPYEQYF. The CDR3 nucleotides read TGTGCCAGCAGCAGACTAGCGGGAGGGCCCTACGAGCAGTACTTC.

The chain is built from TRBV18 and TRBJ1-1; no definite D call. CDR3 size: 15 residues. Trimming removed 1 base from V and 3 bases from J, with 12 bases in between. The germline V gene encodes CDR1 KGHSH and CDR2 LQKENI. The CDR3 loop is CASSPQERGDTEAFF. The CDR3 coding sequence is TGTGCCAGCTCACCACAGGAACGCGGGGACACTGAAGCTTTCTTT. Supplemented by reference TRBV18 and TRBJ1-1, the full variable domain reads NAGVMQNPRHLVRRRGQEARLRCSPMKGHSHVYWYRQLPEEGLKFMVYLQKENIIDESGMPKERFSAEFPKEGPSILRIQQVVRGDSAAYFCASSPQERGDTEAFFGQGTRLTVV.

This chain connects TRBV6-1 to TRBJ1-6; possibly TRBD1 for D (5 bases). The V gene's germline CDR1 is MNHNS and CDR2 SASEGT. CDR3 length equals 13 residues. Trimming pared 3 bases from V and 8 bases from J, leaving 8 bases between. CDR3 sequence (DNA): TGTGCCAGCAGTGAGGGGGAGTATTCACCCCTCCACTTT. It yields the protein CASSEGEYSPLHF.

The V call is TRBV5-5, the J call TRBJ1-2, with D possibly matching TRBD1 (6 bases). The CDR3 length is 14 residues. Germline loops: CDR1 SGHKS, CDR2 YYEKEE (reference sequence). The ends were cut back, 0 bases at V and 4 bases at J, with 10 bases in the middle. The CDR3 region has the DNA TGTGCCAGCAGCTTGGAACAGGGTTTCTATGGCTACACCTTC. It specifies CASSLEQGFYGYTF.

The chain employs TRBV27 and TRBJ1-1; no firm D call. V was pared by 5 bases and J by 2 bases, with 6 bases between. The CDR3 extends over 12 amino acids. CDR1 is MNHEY, CDR2 SMNVEV, per germline (reference sequence). The CDR3 DNA reads as TGTGCCAGCAGTCGAGACAACACTGAAGCTTTCTTT. Its protein is CASSRDNTEAFF.

The chain employs TRBV7-2 and TRBJ1-4; 7 nucleotides match TRBD1. The CDR3 is made up of 14 amino acids. CDR1 is SGHTA and CDR2 is FQGNSA in the germline V gene. The V and J ends lost 5 bases and 7 bases, in that order; junction bases with no gene match: 7. CDR3 region: CASSQTGWGEKLFF. The CDR3 nucleotides are TGTGCCAGCAGCCAGACAGGGTGGGGTGAAAAACTGTTTTTT.

The chain carries TRBV5-4 and TRBJ2-1; D is perhaps TRBD1 (5 bases). V shed 0 bases and J shed 4 bases, with 8 bases lying between them. Germline V lookup: CDR1 SGHNT, CDR2 YYREEE (reference sequence). This CDR3 is 14 amino acids long. CDR3 in amino acids: CASSLAQGYNEQFF. The CDR3 DNA follows: TGTGCCAGCAGCTTGGCCCAGGGATACAATGAGCAGTTCTTC.

The chain uses TRBV19 and TRBJ1-5; 8 nucleotides line up with TRBD1. The V segment lost 3 bases and the J segment 3 bases; nucleotides outside the gene matches: 16. Germline loops: CDR1 LNHDA, CDR2 SQIVND (reference sequence). The CDR3 length is 19 residues. The CDR3 spells CASSIGSTGGYVVNQPQHF. Written as DNA, the CDR3 is TGTGCCAGTAGTATTGGGTCAACAGGGGGTTATGTCGTCAATCAGCCCCAGCATTTT.